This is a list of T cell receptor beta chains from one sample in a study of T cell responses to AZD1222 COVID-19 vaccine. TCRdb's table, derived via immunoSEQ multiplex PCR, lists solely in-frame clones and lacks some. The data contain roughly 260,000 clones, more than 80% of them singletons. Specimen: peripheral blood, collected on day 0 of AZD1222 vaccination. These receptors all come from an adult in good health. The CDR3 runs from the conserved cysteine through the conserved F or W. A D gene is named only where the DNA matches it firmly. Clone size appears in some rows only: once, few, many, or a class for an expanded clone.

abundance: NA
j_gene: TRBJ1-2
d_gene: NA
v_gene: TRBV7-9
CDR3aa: CASNKYGRDGYTF
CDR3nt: TGTGCCAGCAATAAGTATGGCAGGGACGGCTACACCTTC

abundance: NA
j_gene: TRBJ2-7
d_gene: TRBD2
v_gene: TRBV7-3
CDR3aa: CASSSSGESGEQYF
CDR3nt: TGTGCCAGCAGCTCCAGCGGGGAATCAGGGGAGCAGTACTTC

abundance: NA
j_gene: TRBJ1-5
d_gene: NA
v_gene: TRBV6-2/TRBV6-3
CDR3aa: CASSVALQPQHF
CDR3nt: TGTGCCAGCAGTGTGGCCCTCCAGCCCCAGCATTTT

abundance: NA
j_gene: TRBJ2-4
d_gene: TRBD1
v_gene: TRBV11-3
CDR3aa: CASSLRTGDAKNIQYF
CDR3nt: TGTGCCAGCAGCTTACGGACAGGGGACGCCAAAAACATTCAGTACTTC

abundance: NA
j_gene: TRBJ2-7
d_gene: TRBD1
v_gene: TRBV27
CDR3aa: CASSLSPGTGISYEQYF
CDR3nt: TGTGCCAGCAGTTTATCCCCCGGGACAGGTATCTCCTACGAGCAGTACTTC

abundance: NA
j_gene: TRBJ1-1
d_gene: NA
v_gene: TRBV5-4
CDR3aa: CASSLGGENTEAFF
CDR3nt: TGTGCCAGCAGCTTAGGGGGGGAGAACACTGAAGCTTTCTTT

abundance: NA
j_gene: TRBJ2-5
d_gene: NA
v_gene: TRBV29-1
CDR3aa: CSATGQYAETQYF
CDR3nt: TGCAGCGCCACAGGGCAATATGCAGAGACCCAGTACTTC

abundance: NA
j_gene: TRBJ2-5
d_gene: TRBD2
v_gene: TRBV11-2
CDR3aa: CASSLDLQGGGETQYF
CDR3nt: TGTGCCAGCAGCTTAGATCTACAGGGCGGGGGGGAGACCCAGTACTTC

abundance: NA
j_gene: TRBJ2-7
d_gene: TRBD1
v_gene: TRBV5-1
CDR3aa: CASSGGTGIYEQYF
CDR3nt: TGCGCCAGCAGCGGGGGGACAGGCATCTACGAGCAGTACTTC

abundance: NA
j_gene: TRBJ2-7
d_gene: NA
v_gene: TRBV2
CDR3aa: CASSDPSYEQYF
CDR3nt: TGTGCCAGCAGTGATCCGTCCTACGAGCAGTACTTC

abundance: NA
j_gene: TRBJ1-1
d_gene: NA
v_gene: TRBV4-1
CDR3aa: CASSQAEGDTEAFF
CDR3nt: TGCGCCAGCAGCCAAGCCGAAGGGGACACTGAAGCTTTCTTT

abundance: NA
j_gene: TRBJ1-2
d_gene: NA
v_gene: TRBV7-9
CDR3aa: CASSSGGPYGYTF
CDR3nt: TGTGCCAGCAGCTCTGGGGGGCCCTATGGCTACACCTTC

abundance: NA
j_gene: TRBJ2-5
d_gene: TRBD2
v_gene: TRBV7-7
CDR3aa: CASGSGRGIQETQYF
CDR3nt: TGTGCTAGTGGGAGCGGGCGGGGGATACAAGAGACCCAGTACTTC

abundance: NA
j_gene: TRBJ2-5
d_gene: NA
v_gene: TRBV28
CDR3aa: CASSPTSLVRETQYF
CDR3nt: TGTGCCAGCAGTCCAACCAGCCTCGTTCGGGAGACCCAGTACTTC

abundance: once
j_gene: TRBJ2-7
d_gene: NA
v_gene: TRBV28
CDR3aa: CASSALVYEQYF
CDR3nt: TGTGCCAGCAGTGCCCTAGTTTACGAGCAGTACTTC

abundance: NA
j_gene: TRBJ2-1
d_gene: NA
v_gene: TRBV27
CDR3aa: CASSGLRGVGEQFF
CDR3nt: TGTGCCAGCAGTGGCCTACGTGGGGTTGGGGAGCAGTTCTTC

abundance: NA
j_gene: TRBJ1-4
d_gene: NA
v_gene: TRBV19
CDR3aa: CASSILGKAGNEKLFF
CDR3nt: TGTGCCAGTAGTATTCTCGGAAAGGCGGGGAATGAAAAACTGTTTTTT

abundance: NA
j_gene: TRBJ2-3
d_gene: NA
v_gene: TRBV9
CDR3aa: CASKPQAGSSTDTQYF
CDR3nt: TGTGCCAGCAAACCTCAAGCGGGTTCTAGCACAGATACGCAGTATTTT

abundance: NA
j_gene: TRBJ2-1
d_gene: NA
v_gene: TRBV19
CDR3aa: CASSIGQLNEQFF
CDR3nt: TGTGCCAGTAGTATAGGCCAACTCAATGAGCAGTTCTTC

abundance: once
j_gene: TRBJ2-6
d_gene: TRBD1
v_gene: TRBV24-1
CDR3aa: CATSDPRPGQGGSGANVLTF
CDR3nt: TGTGCCACCAGTGACCCAAGGCCGGGACAGGGGGGCTCTGGGGCCAACGTCCTGACTTTC

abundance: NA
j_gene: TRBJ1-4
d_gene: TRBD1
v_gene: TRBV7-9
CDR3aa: CASSLETGTNEKLFF
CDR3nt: TGTGCCAGCAGCTTAGAGACAGGGACTAATGAAAAACTGTTTTTT

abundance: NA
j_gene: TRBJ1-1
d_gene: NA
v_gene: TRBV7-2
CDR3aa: CASSPGRVVGTEAFF
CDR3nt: TGTGCCAGCAGCCCTGGACGGGTTGTAGGCACTGAAGCTTTCTTT

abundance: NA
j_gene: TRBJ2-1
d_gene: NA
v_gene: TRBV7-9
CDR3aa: CASSLNANEQFF
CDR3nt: TGTGCCAGCAGCTTAAATGCAAATGAGCAGTTCTTC

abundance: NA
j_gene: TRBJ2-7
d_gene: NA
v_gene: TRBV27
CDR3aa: CASRLRGDRSYEQYF
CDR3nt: TGTGCCAGCAGATTACGAGGGGACCGCTCCTACGAGCAGTACTTC

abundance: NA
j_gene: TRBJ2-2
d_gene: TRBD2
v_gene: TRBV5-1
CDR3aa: CASSPWTSATGELFF
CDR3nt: TGCGCCAGCAGCCCCTGGACTAGCGCCACCGGGGAGCTGTTTTTT

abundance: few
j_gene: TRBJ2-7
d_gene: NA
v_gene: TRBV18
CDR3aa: CASSRAGTSVPYEQYF
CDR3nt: TGTGCCAGCTCACGGGCCGGGACGTCAGTCCCCTACGAGCAGTACTTC

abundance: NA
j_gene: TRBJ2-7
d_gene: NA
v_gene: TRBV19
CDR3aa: CASSISASLDEQYF
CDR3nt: TGTGCCAGTAGTATTTCGGCCTCGCTGGACGAGCAGTACTTC

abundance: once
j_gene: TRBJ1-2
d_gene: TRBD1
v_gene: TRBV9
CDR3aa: CASSVVGEGTGGRNGYTF
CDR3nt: TGTGCCAGCAGCGTAGTTGGAGAAGGGACAGGGGGGCGGAACGGCTACACCTTC

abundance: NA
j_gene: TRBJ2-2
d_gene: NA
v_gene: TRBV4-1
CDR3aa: CASSQADSNTGELFF
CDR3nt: TGCGCCAGCAGCCAAGCGGACTCGAACACCGGGGAGCTGTTTTTT

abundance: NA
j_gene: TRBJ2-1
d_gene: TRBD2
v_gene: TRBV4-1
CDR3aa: CASSQVLAGGGNEQFF
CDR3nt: TGCGCCAGCAGCCAAGTACTAGCGGGAGGAGGCAATGAGCAGTTCTTC

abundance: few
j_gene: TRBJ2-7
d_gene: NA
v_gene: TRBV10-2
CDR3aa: CASSESRGRSYEQYF
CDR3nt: TGCGCCAGCAGTGAGTCGAGAGGCAGGTCATACGAGCAGTACTTC

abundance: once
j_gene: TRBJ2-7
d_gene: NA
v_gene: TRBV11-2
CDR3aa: CASSPVQGSHEQYF
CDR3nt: TGTGCCAGCAGCCCCGTGCAGGGTTCCCACGAGCAGTACTTC

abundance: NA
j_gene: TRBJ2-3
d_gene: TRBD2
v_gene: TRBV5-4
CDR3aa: CASTRGGRGTDTQYF
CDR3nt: TGTGCCAGCACCCGGGGCGGGAGAGGCACAGATACGCAGTATTTT

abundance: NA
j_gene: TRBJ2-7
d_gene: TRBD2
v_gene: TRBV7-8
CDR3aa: CASSSPGLANEQYF
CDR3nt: TGTGCCAGCAGCTCCCCGGGACTAGCGAACGAGCAGTACTTC

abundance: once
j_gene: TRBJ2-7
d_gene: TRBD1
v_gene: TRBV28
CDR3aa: CASSFLTGGTYEQYF
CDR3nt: TGTGCCAGCAGTTTCCTCACAGGGGGAACCTACGAGCAGTACTTC

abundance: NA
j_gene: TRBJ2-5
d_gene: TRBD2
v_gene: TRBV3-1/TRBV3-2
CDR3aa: CASSQDNPGLEKTQYF
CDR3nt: TGTGCCAGCAGCCAAGATAATCCGGGACTAGAAAAGACCCAGTACTTC

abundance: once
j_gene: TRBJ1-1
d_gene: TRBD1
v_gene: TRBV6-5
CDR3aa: CASSSLQGQRYTEAFF
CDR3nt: TGTGCCAGCAGTTCCTTACAGGGGCAACGTTACACTGAAGCTTTCTTT

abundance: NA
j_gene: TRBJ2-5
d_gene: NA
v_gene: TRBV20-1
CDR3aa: CSGPSAETQYF
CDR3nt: TGCAGTGGACCTAGCGCGGAGACCCAGTACTTC

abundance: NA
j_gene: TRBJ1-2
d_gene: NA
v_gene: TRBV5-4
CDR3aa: CASSLDGDYGYTF
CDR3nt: TGTGCCAGCAGCTTGGATGGGGACTATGGCTACACCTTC

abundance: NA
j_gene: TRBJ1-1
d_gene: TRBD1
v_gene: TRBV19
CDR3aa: CASSSGQRMNTEAFF
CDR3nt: TGTGCCAGTAGTTCGGGACAGCGGATGAACACTGAAGCTTTCTTT

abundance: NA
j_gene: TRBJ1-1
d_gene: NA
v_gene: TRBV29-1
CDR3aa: CSVGQAHTEAFF
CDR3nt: TGCAGCGTCGGCCAAGCCCACACTGAAGCTTTCTTT

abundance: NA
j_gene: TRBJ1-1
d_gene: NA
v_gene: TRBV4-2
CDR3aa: CASSQAGVNTEAFF
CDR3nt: TGTGCCAGCAGCCAGGCCGGGGTAAACACTGAAGCTTTCTTT

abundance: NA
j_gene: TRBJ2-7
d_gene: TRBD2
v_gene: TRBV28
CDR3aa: CASSLVAGVSYEQYF
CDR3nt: TGTGCCAGCAGTTTAGTAGCGGGAGTGAGCTACGAGCAGTACTTC

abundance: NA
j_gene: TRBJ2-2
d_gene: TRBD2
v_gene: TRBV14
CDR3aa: CASSPYSGVDTGELFF
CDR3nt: TGTGCCAGCAGCCCTTATAGCGGGGTAGACACCGGGGAGCTGTTTTTT

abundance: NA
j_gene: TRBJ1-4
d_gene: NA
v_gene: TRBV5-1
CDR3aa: CASSLEGGIWEKLFF
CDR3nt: TGCGCCAGCAGCTTGGAGGGGGGAATTTGGGAAAAACTGTTTTTT

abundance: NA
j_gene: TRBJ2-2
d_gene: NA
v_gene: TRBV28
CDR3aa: CASSPGYTGELFF
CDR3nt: TGTGCCAGCAGTCCAGGGTACACCGGGGAGCTGTTTTTT

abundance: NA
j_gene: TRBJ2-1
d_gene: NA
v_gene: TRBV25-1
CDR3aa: CASTRDTYNEQFF
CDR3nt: TGTGCCAGCACAAGGGACACCTACAATGAGCAGTTCTTC

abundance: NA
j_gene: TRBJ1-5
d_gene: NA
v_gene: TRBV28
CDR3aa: CASRTPGLNQPQHF
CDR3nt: TGTGCCAGCAGGACCCCCGGGCTCAATCAGCCCCAGCATTTT

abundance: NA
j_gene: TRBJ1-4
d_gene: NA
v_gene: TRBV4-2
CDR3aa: CASSQGNPEKNEKLFF
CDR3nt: TGTGCCAGCAGCCAAGGAAACCCGGAGAAAAATGAAAAACTGTTTTTT

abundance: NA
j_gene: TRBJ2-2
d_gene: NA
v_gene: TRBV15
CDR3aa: CATSRDNTGELFF
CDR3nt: TGTGCCACCAGCAGAGATAACACCGGGGAGCTGTTTTTT

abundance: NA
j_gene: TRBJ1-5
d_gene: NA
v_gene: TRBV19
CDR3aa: CASQDSRGNQPQHF
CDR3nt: TGTGCCAGTCAGGATTCGCGGGGCAATCAGCCCCAGCATTTT

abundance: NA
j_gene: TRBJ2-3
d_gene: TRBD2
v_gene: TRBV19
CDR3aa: CASSSRLAGGTDTQYF
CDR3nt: TGTGCCAGTAGTTCGCGACTAGCGGGGGGCACAGATACGCAGTATTTT

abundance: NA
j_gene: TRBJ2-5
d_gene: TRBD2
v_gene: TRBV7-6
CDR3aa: CASSPGLAGGGKETQYF
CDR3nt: TGTGCCAGCAGCCCGGGACTAGCGGGAGGAGGCAAAGAGACCCAGTACTTC

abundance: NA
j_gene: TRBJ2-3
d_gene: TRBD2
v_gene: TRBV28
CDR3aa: CASRPSAGGTDTQYF
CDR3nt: TGTGCCAGCAGACCCTCTGCGGGAGGGACAGATACGCAGTATTTT

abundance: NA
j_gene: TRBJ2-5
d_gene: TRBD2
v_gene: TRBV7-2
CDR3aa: CARAGAGGTQYF
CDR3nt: TGTGCCAGAGCGGGGGCTGGCGGGACCCAGTACTTC